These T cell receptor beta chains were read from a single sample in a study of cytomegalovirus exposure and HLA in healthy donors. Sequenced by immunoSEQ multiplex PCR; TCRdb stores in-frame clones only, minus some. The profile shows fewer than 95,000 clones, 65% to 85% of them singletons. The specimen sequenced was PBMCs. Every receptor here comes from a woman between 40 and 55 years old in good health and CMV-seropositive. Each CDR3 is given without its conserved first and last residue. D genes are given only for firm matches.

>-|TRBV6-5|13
ASSRQQGPNQPQH
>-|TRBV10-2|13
ASRTLRGAGYGYT
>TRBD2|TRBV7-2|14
ASSFVAGGLQETQY
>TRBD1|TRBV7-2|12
ASSPGGRNTEAF
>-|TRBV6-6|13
ASSYQGSITDTQY
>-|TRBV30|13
AWKRGGRYTGELF
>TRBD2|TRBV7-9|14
ASRERTSGGADTQY
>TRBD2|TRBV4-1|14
ASSQMGTSGINEQF
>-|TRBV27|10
ASGRIYNEQF
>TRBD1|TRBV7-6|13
ASSSPGQGAYGYT
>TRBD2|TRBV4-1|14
ASSQEQVGGVNEQF
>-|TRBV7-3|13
ASSLHRTSTDTQY
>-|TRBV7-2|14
ASSLRGGADHYGYT
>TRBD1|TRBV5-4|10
ASSGGQISYT
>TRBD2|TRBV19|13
ASSIYGGNYNEQF
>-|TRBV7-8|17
ASSPLPRTGFAPNTEAF
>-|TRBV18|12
ASSPPNQALPQH
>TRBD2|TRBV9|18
ASSVTPTSGRRGSTDTQY
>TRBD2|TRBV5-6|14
ASRLIAGGSYNEQF
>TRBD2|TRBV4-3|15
ASSQVVIAGGYNEQF
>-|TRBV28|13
ASSSRGAANTEAF
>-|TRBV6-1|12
ASSRAGNTDTQY
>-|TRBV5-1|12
ASSIGQNTGELF
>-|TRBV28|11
ASISDRRIGYT
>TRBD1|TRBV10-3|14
AISESGQFANYGYT
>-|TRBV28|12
ASSLEQQYTEAF
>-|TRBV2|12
ASTGWGMVETQY
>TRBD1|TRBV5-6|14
DRSLFGTGGHTEAF
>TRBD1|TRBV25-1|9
ASGTAYGYT
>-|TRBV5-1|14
ASSPQGRTSTDTQY
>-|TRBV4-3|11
ASSPSSNQPQH